The present T cell receptor (beta chain) was sequenced within a study of shared clonotypes between healthy human individuals. Assay: immunoSEQ multiplex PCR; the TCRdb copy retains only in-frame clones and omits some. The sample yields 2 million to 2.5 million clones, 85% to 95% seen once. V was clipped by 5 bases and J by 7 bases; unmatched bases: 22. The CDR3 has 20 amino acids. The germline gives CDR1 SGHTA, CDR2 FQGTGA. The sample comprised naive CD4+ T cells from PBMCs. Sample subset: CD45RA+ positively selected. The chain is built from TRBV7-3 and TRBJ2-2; 10 nucleotides align to TRBD1. The TCR originated in a man aged 18 to 29 in good health. Some clones in this sample may be carry-over from other donors' samples. The CDR3, as DNA: TGTGCCAGCAGCCCCCACCAGGGACAGGGGAAGTTTAGAATGATCGGGGAGCTGTTTTTT. Its translation: CASSPHQGQGKFRMIGELFF.